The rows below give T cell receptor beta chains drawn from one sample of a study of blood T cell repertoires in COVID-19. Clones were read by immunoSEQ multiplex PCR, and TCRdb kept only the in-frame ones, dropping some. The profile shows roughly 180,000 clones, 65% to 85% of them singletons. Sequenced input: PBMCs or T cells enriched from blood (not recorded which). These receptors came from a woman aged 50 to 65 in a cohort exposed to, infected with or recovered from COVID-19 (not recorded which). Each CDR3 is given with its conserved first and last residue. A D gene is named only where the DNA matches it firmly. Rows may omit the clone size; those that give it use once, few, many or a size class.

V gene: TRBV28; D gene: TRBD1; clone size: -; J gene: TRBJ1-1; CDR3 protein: CASSVRGDSMNTEAFF; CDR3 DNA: TGTGCCAGCAGCGTCAGGGGGGACAGTATGAACACTGAAGCTTTCTTT
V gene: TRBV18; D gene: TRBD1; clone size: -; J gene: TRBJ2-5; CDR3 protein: CASSPPSGGTETQYF; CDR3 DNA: TGTGCCAGCTCACCACCGTCAGGGGGAACAGAGACCCAGTACTTC
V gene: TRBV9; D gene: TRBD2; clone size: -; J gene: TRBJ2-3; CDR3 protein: CASSVGLAGVSSTDTQYF; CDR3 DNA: TGTGCCAGCAGCGTGGGACTAGCGGGGGTCTCTAGCACAGATACGCAGTATTTT
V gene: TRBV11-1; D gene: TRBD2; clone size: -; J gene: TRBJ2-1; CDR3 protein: CASSATGGGAFDEQFF; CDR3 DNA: TGTGCCAGCAGCGCCACGGGCGGGGGGGCTTTTGATGAGCAGTTCTTC
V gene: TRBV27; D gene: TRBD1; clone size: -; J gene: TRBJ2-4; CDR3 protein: CASRPGDRDILAKNIQYF; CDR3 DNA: TGTGCCAGCAGACCTGGGGACAGGGATATCCTAGCCAAAAACATTCAGTACTTC
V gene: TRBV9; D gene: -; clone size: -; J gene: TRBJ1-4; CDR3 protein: CASSLNEKLFF; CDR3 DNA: TGTGCCAGCAGCCTCAATGAAAAACTGTTTTTT
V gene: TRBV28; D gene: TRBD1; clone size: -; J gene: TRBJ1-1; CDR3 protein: CAVFDRGSLMNTEAFF; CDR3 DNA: TGTGCCGTCTTCGACAGGGGGTCGCTCATGAACACTGAAGCTTTCTTT
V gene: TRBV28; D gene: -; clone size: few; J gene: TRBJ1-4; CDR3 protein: CASRSTGQPNEKLFF; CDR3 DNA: TGTGCCAGCAGAAGTACTGGACAGCCTAATGAAAAACTGTTTTTT
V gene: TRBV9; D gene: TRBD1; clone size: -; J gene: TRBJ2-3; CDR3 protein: CASSSGQSGVTDTQYF; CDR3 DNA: TGTGCCAGCAGCTCGGGACAGTCCGGGGTCACAGATACGCAGTATTTT
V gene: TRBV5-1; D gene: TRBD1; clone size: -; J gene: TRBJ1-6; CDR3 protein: CASSLFPGQVNNSPLHF; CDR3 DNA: TGCGCCAGCAGCTTGTTTCCGGGACAGGTCAATAATTCACCCCTCCACTTT
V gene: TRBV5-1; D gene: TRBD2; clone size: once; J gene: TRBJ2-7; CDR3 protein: CASSLQTSGALSEQYF; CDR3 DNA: TGCGCCAGCAGCTTGCAAACTAGCGGGGCCCTGAGCGAGCAGTACTTC
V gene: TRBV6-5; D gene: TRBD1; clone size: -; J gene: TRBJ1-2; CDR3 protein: CASSFNRGQGYTF; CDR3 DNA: TGTGCCAGCAGTTTTAACAGGGGGCAGGGCTACACCTTC
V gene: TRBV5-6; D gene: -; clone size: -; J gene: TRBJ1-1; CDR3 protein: CASSSNRRGTNTEAFF; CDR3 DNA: TGTGCCAGCAGTTCGAATCGCAGGGGAACAAACACTGAAGCTTTCTTT
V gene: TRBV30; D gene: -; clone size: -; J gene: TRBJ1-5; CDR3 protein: CAWNRGASKASNQPQHF; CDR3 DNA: TGTGCCTGGAATCGGGGGGCGTCCAAAGCGAGCAATCAGCCCCAGCATTTT
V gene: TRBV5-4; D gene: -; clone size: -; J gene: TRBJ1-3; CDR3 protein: CASSLGGGNSGNTIYF; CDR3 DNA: TGTGCCAGCAGCTTGGGGGGCGGAAACTCTGGAAACACCATATATTTT
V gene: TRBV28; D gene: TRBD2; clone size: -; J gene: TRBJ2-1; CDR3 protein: CASERGGSYNEQFF; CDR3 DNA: TGTGCCAGTGAACGGGGGGGCTCCTACAATGAGCAGTTCTTC
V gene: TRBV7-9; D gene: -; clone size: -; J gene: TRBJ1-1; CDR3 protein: CASSLEGVSYSEAFF; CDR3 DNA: TGTGCCAGCAGCTTAGAAGGGGTCTCGTACTCTGAAGCTTTCTTT
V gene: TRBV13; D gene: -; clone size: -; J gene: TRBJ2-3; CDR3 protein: CASSFRLAGTDTQYF; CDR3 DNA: TGTGCCAGCAGCTTTAGGCTAGCCGGTACAGATACGCAGTATTTT
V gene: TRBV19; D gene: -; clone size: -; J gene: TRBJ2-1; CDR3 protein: CASSIDPSLAAANNEQFF; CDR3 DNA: TGTGCCAGTAGTATAGACCCCTCCCTAGCTGCAGCGAACAATGAGCAGTTCTTC
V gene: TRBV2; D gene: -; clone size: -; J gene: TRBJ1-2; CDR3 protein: CASSFLQGGGYTF; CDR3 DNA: TGTGCCAGCAGTTTCTTACAGGGCGGGGGCTACACCTTC